Sequencing of this T cell receptor (beta chain) was carried out in a study of patients and donors after allogeneic stem cell transplantation. MiXCR, run by TCRdb on the RT-PCR reads, gives a single entry per CDR3 protein. This table has 150,000 to 200,000 distinct CDR3 sequences, approximately 22% appearing once. The CDR3 sequence is 13 residues long. J lost 1 base, V lost 6 bases, and 0 bases had no gene match. Germline values: CDR1 ENHRY, CDR2 SYGVKD. The chain uses TRBV10-3 and TRBJ1-1; 9 nucleotides agree with TRBD1. The sequence came from a human donor who was either an allogeneic HSCT recipient or a stem cell or donor lymphocyte infusion donor (not recorded which). It is not recorded whose cells these are; they may come from a transplant donor. Sample: blood, either unsorted or a sorted T cell fraction (not recorded which). The CDR3 sequence is CAIRQGANTEAFF. Written as DNA, the CDR3 is TGTGCCATCAGACAGGGGGCGAACACTGAAGCTTTCTTT.